A selection of T cell receptor beta chains follows, all from one sample in a study of naive CD8 T cells in extremely preterm neonates. The table came from immunoSEQ multiplex PCR; TCRdb's copy has only in-frame clones and leaves some out. The table has approximately 4,800 clones, nearly 98% seen once. The sequenced material came from naive CD8+ T cells from blood. The receptors derive from a human donor in good health. Both conserved end residues are part of each CDR3. The order of the fields is clone size, J gene, D gene, V gene, CDR3 protein, CDR3 DNA. A D gene is named only where the DNA matches it firmly. The size of a clone is reported for some rows only, either as once, few or many, or as a class for expanded clones.

>-|TRBJ2-7|TRBD2|TRBV29-1
CSVFSGGPIEQYF
TGCAGCGTTTTTTCGGGAGGGCCGATCGAGCAGTACTTC
>-|TRBJ1-2|-|TRBV19
CASSIRRDPGYGYTF
TGTGCCAGTAGTATCAGGAGGGACCCAGGCTATGGCTACACCTTC
>-|TRBJ1-2|-|TRBV7-8
CASSLVPGGLRGYTF
TGTGCCAGCAGCTTAGTACCGGGCGGGCTACGCGGCTACACCTTC
>-|TRBJ1-5|-|TRBV7-2
CASSPGGGSNQPQHF
TGTGCCAGCAGCCCGGGGGGGGGCAGCAATCAGCCCCAGCATTTT
>-|TRBJ1-4|-|TRBV10-3
CAISEGAGINEKLFF
TGTGCCATCAGTGAAGGGGCAGGGATCAATGAAAAACTGTTTTTT
>-|TRBJ1-5|TRBD1|TRBV28
CASSPTTGGRQPQHF
TGTGCCAGCAGCCCGACGACAGGGGGCCGGCAGCCCCAGCATTTT
>-|TRBJ2-1|TRBD2|TRBV7-9
CASSSGGVNEQFF
TGTGCCAGCAGCAGCGGGGGGGTCAATGAGCAGTTCTTC
>-|TRBJ1-2|-|TRBV27
CASSFGSANYGYTF
TGTGCCAGCAGTTTCGGCAGCGCTAACTATGGCTACACCTTC
>-|TRBJ1-3|TRBD1|TRBV6-5
CASSYDDRVGGNTIYF
TGTGCCAGCAGTTACGACGACAGGGTCGGTGGAAACACCATATATTTT
>-|TRBJ1-2|-|TRBV14
CASSHSGQGYGYTF
TGTGCCAGCAGCCATTCCGGCCAGGGGTATGGCTACACCTTC
>-|TRBJ2-1|TRBD2|TRBV7-9
CASSLGTSGTYNEQFF
TGTGCCAGCAGCTTAGGGACTAGCGGGACCTACAATGAGCAGTTCTTC
>-|TRBJ2-2|-|TRBV19
CASSRSNTGELFF
TGTGCCAGTAGTCGGTCGAACACCGGGGAGCTGTTTTTT
>once|TRBJ2-7|TRBD2|TRBV27
CASSSSSGALDYEQYF
TGTGCCAGCAGTAGTTCTAGCGGGGCCCTCGACTACGAGCAGTACTTC
>-|TRBJ2-1|TRBD2|TRBV5-1
CASSLVYGGGYNEQFF
TGCGCCAGCAGCTTGGTCTATGGCGGGGGCTACAATGAGCAGTTCTTC
>-|TRBJ1-4|-|TRBV28
CASRQTGTRPANEKLFF
TGTGCCAGCAGACAAACCGGGACACGGCCCGCTAATGAAAAACTGTTTTTT
>-|TRBJ1-2|-|TRBV19
CASEQGVNYGYTF
TGTGCCAGTGAACAGGGAGTGAACTATGGCTACACCTTC
>-|TRBJ1-2|TRBD1|TRBV28
CASSSPHYPDRGLRGGYTF
TGTGCCAGCAGTTCGCCTCACTATCCAGACAGGGGGCTACGAGGTGGCTACACCTTC